A selection of T cell receptor beta chains follows, all from one sample in a study of blood T cell repertoires in COVID-19. Sequencing was performed with immunoSEQ multiplex PCR; in TCRdb, only in-frame clones are kept and a portion is missing. The table shows about 150,000 clones, with approximately 85% occurring only once. The sequenced material came from peripheral blood. The receptor set was obtained from a man in his sixties with COVID-19, enrolled during active disease. CDR3s include the opening cysteine and the closing phenylalanine or tryptophan. The D gene is left open where the match is weak. Clone size is stated in some rows and not others, as once, few, many or a class when expanded.

CDR3: CASKEAHYGYTF
DNA: TGTGCCAGCAAAGAGGCCCATTATGGCTACACCTTC
D: -
size: -
J: TRBJ1-2
V: TRBV28

CDR3: CASSYLAGSSYNEQFF
DNA: TGCGCCAGCAGCTACTTAGCCGGGAGCTCCTACAATGAGCAGTTCTTC
D: -
size: -
J: TRBJ2-1
V: TRBV5-1

CDR3: CASSPRGGWPNTGELFF
DNA: TGTGCCAGCAGCCCGCGAGGAGGTTGGCCGAACACCGGGGAGCTGTTTTTT
D: -
size: -
J: TRBJ2-2
V: TRBV7-2

CDR3: CASSLGGDSDTQYF
DNA: TGCGCCAGCAGCTTGGGCGGGGACTCAGATACGCAGTATTTT
D: -
size: -
J: TRBJ2-3
V: TRBV5-1

CDR3: CAISESNPSRETQYF
DNA: TGTGCCATCAGTGAGTCGAATCCTAGTAGGGAGACCCAGTACTTC
D: -
size: -
J: TRBJ2-5
V: TRBV10-3

CDR3: CASSRQDAYTDTQYF
DNA: TGTGCCAGCTCTCGACAGGACGCCTACACAGATACGCAGTATTTT
D: -
size: few
J: TRBJ2-3
V: TRBV18

CDR3: CASTEFGTPSNQPQHF
DNA: TGTGCCAGTACCGAATTCGGGACACCTAGCAATCAGCCCCAGCATTTT
D: -
size: -
J: TRBJ1-5
V: TRBV19

CDR3: CASSPQGTVQETQYF
DNA: TGTGCCAGCTCACCCCAGGGGACAGTCCAAGAGACCCAGTACTTC
D: TRBD1
size: -
J: TRBJ2-5
V: TRBV18

CDR3: CASSPGVAGVAETQYF
DNA: TGTGCCAGCAGCCCGGGGGTAGCGGGGGTGGCAGAGACCCAGTACTTC
D: TRBD2
size: -
J: TRBJ2-5
V: TRBV7-2

CDR3: CSVAAYRGGTDTQYF
DNA: TGCAGCGTTGCTGCCTATCGGGGGGGCACAGATACGCAGTATTTT
D: TRBD2
size: -
J: TRBJ2-3
V: TRBV29-1

CDR3: CASSHGVGETQYF
DNA: TGTGCCAGCAGCCACGGGGTCGGGGAGACCCAGTACTTC
D: -
size: -
J: TRBJ2-5
V: TRBV7-2

CDR3: CAWSQTGGLYEQYF
DNA: TGTGCCTGGAGTCAGACAGGGGGCTTGTACGAGCAGTACTTC
D: TRBD1
size: -
J: TRBJ2-7
V: TRBV30

CDR3: CASSSATGTSGGYQETQYF
DNA: TGTGCCAGCAGCTCAGCGACCGGGACTAGCGGGGGCTACCAAGAGACCCAGTACTTC
D: TRBD2
size: once
J: TRBJ2-5
V: TRBV7-2

CDR3: CATSDFRAGDEQFF
DNA: TGTGCCACCAGTGATTTTAGAGCGGGCGATGAGCAGTTCTTC
D: -
size: -
J: TRBJ2-1
V: TRBV24-1

CDR3: CASSEGIGRGFF
DNA: TGTGCCAGCAGTGAAGGGATCGGCCGAGGATTCTTC
D: -
size: -
J: TRBJ2-1
V: TRBV6-1

CDR3: CASSPGTVGLNTEAFF
DNA: TGTGCCAGCAGCCCAGGGACAGTGGGGCTTAACACTGAAGCTTTCTTT
D: TRBD1
size: -
J: TRBJ1-1
V: TRBV7-9

CDR3: CAISSDGFYGYTF
DNA: TGTGCCATCAGTTCAGACGGGTTCTATGGCTACACCTTC
D: -
size: -
J: TRBJ1-2
V: TRBV10-3

CDR3: CASSHREETQYF
DNA: TGTGCCAGCAGCCACAGGGAAGAGACCCAGTACTTC
D: -
size: once
J: TRBJ2-5
V: TRBV3-1/TRBV3-2